A selection of T cell receptor beta chains follows, all from one sample in a study of blood T cell repertoires in COVID-19. Sequencing used immunoSEQ multiplex PCR; TCRdb keeps in-frame clones, though not all of them. The table shows 360,000 or so clones, with around 91% occurring only once. The sequenced sample was peripheral blood. These TCRs come from a man aged 18 to 35 with active or convalescent COVID-19. Each CDR3 is given with its conserved first and last residue. D genes are given only for firm matches. Where a row states a size, it is once, few, many or the class of an expanded clone; other rows omit it.

v_call: TRBV7-2
clone_size: NA
j_call: TRBJ2-7
d_call: TRBD2
cdr3_aa: CASSYLAGEQYF
cdr3_nt: TGTGCCAGCAGCTATCTAGCGGGGGAGCAGTACTTC

v_call: TRBV20-1
clone_size: few
j_call: TRBJ2-2
d_call: NA
cdr3_aa: CSARLAGELFF
cdr3_nt: TGCAGTGCTAGACTAGCCGGGGAGCTGTTTTTT

v_call: TRBV4-1
clone_size: once
j_call: TRBJ1-2
d_call: TRBD1
cdr3_aa: CASSQAPGQGIYGYTF
cdr3_nt: TGCGCCAGCAGCCAGGCTCCGGGACAGGGGATTTATGGCTACACCTTC

v_call: TRBV29-1
clone_size: NA
j_call: TRBJ1-1
d_call: NA
cdr3_aa: CSVYNTEAFF
cdr3_nt: TGCAGCGTTTATAACACTGAAGCTTTCTTT

v_call: TRBV5-6
clone_size: NA
j_call: TRBJ1-6
d_call: TRBD1
cdr3_aa: CASSVTGHNSPLHF
cdr3_nt: TGTGCCAGCAGTGTGACAGGGCATAATTCACCCCTCCACTTT

v_call: TRBV5-1
clone_size: NA
j_call: TRBJ1-3
d_call: NA
cdr3_aa: CASKEGISGNTIYF
cdr3_nt: TGCGCCAGCAAGGAGGGAATCTCTGGAAACACCATATATTTT

v_call: TRBV7-9
clone_size: NA
j_call: TRBJ2-3
d_call: TRBD1
cdr3_aa: CASSSTGGGADTQYF
cdr3_nt: TGTGCCAGCAGCTCGACAGGGGGCGGTGCAGATACGCAGTATTTT

v_call: TRBV3-1/TRBV3-2
clone_size: once
j_call: TRBJ2-1
d_call: NA
cdr3_aa: CASSPLFGQGELAGGPYEQFF
cdr3_nt: TGTGCCAGCAGCCCTCTATTTGGACAGGGGGAATTGGCGGGAGGGCCGTATGAGCAGTTCTTC

v_call: TRBV7-6
clone_size: NA
j_call: TRBJ2-2
d_call: NA
cdr3_aa: CASSLQLPGTGELFF
cdr3_nt: TGTGCCAGCAGCTTACAACTCCCGGGAACCGGGGAGCTGTTTTTT

v_call: TRBV9
clone_size: NA
j_call: TRBJ2-7
d_call: TRBD2
cdr3_aa: CASSVGSQSGRPPYEQYF
cdr3_nt: TGTGCCAGCAGCGTGGGGTCTCAGAGCGGGAGACCGCCTTACGAGCAGTACTTC

v_call: TRBV5-1
clone_size: NA
j_call: TRBJ2-7
d_call: TRBD1
cdr3_aa: CASSPGTVHSYEQYF
cdr3_nt: TGCGCCAGCAGCCCGGGGACAGTCCACAGCTACGAGCAGTACTTC

v_call: TRBV9
clone_size: NA
j_call: TRBJ2-7
d_call: TRBD1
cdr3_aa: CASSPKTGALVYEQYF
cdr3_nt: TGTGCCAGCAGCCCGAAGACAGGGGCCCTCGTTTACGAGCAGTACTTC

v_call: TRBV4-1
clone_size: NA
j_call: TRBJ2-2
d_call: TRBD2
cdr3_aa: CASSHPTQRGTGELFF
cdr3_nt: TGCGCCAGCAGCCATCCGACCCAGCGGGGCACCGGGGAGCTGTTTTTT

v_call: TRBV27
clone_size: NA
j_call: TRBJ2-1
d_call: TRBD1
cdr3_aa: CADRDNYNEQFF
cdr3_nt: TGTGCCGACAGGGATAACTACAATGAGCAGTTCTTC

v_call: TRBV15
clone_size: once
j_call: TRBJ1-2
d_call: NA
cdr3_aa: CATSRDAVQNYGYTF
cdr3_nt: TGTGCCACCAGCAGAGATGCAGTACAGAACTATGGCTACACCTTC

v_call: TRBV20-1
clone_size: NA
j_call: TRBJ2-7
d_call: NA
cdr3_aa: CSASGPHSGDSPYEQYF
cdr3_nt: TGCAGTGCTAGTGGCCCCCATAGCGGAGACTCTCCCTACGAGCAGTACTTC

v_call: TRBV19
clone_size: NA
j_call: TRBJ1-1
d_call: NA
cdr3_aa: CASSISGTTEAFF
cdr3_nt: TGTGCCAGTAGTATTTCAGGTACCACTGAAGCTTTCTTT

v_call: TRBV7-6
clone_size: NA
j_call: TRBJ1-2
d_call: TRBD1
cdr3_aa: CASSLGDRGYGYTF
cdr3_nt: TGTGCCAGCAGCTTGGGGGACAGGGGCTATGGCTACACCTTC

v_call: TRBV7-2
clone_size: NA
j_call: TRBJ2-1
d_call: TRBD1
cdr3_aa: CASSSPQGRYNEQFF
cdr3_nt: TGTGCCAGCAGCTCACCACAGGGGAGATACAATGAGCAGTTCTTC

v_call: TRBV7-9
clone_size: NA
j_call: TRBJ1-2
d_call: NA
cdr3_aa: CASSHGQNYGYTF
cdr3_nt: TGTGCCAGCAGTCATGGGCAAAACTATGGCTACACCTTC

v_call: TRBV28
clone_size: few
j_call: TRBJ1-1
d_call: NA
cdr3_aa: CASSRLLKNTEAFF
cdr3_nt: TGTGCCAGCAGCCGACTGCTTAAGAACACTGAAGCTTTCTTT

v_call: TRBV7-2
clone_size: NA
j_call: TRBJ2-1
d_call: TRBD2
cdr3_aa: CASSSRGGNEQFF
cdr3_nt: TGTGCCAGCAGCTCCCGCGGGGGAAATGAGCAGTTCTTC

v_call: TRBV9
clone_size: NA
j_call: TRBJ2-1
d_call: NA
cdr3_aa: CASEGGDSNEQFF
cdr3_nt: TGTGCCAGCGAAGGCGGGGATAGCAATGAGCAGTTCTTC

v_call: TRBV7-2
clone_size: NA
j_call: TRBJ1-1
d_call: NA
cdr3_aa: CASSPVAVNTEAFF
cdr3_nt: TGTGCCAGCAGCCCCGTGGCGGTGAACACTGAAGCTTTCTTT

v_call: TRBV10-3
clone_size: NA
j_call: TRBJ2-3
d_call: TRBD1
cdr3_aa: CAISGQGTDTQYF
cdr3_nt: TGTGCCATCAGTGGACAGGGGACAGATACGCAGTATTTT

v_call: TRBV4-1
clone_size: once
j_call: TRBJ2-1
d_call: TRBD2
cdr3_aa: CASSQEGAGGFYNEQFF
cdr3_nt: TGCGCCAGCAGCCAAGAAGGCGCGGGAGGTTTCTACAATGAGCAGTTCTTC

v_call: TRBV18
clone_size: NA
j_call: TRBJ2-7
d_call: TRBD1
cdr3_aa: CASSPDRGGNEQYF
cdr3_nt: TGTGCCAGCTCACCAGACAGGGGAGGCAACGAGCAGTACTTC

v_call: TRBV30
clone_size: NA
j_call: TRBJ2-5
d_call: NA
cdr3_aa: CAWSIRVRETQYF
cdr3_nt: TGTGCCTGGAGTATCAGGGTTCGGGAGACCCAGTACTTC

v_call: TRBV19
clone_size: NA
j_call: TRBJ1-2
d_call: NA
cdr3_aa: CASSPDGNGFGYTF
cdr3_nt: TGTGCCAGTAGTCCCGACGGGAATGGTTTTGGCTACACCTTC

v_call: TRBV27
clone_size: NA
j_call: TRBJ2-7
d_call: TRBD1
cdr3_aa: CASSTDRVREQYF
cdr3_nt: TGTGCCAGCAGTACCGACAGGGTTCGCGAGCAGTACTTC

v_call: TRBV6-2/TRBV6-3
clone_size: NA
j_call: TRBJ2-7
d_call: TRBD1
cdr3_aa: CASSGRDRGTYEQYF
cdr3_nt: TGTGCCAGCAGTGGCCGGGACAGGGGGACCTACGAGCAGTACTTC

v_call: TRBV6-6
clone_size: NA
j_call: TRBJ2-3
d_call: TRBD1
cdr3_aa: CATQGADTQYF
cdr3_nt: TGTGCCACACAGGGGGCAGATACGCAGTATTTT

v_call: TRBV9
clone_size: NA
j_call: TRBJ1-5
d_call: NA
cdr3_aa: CASSVDGTLNQPQHF
cdr3_nt: TGTGCCAGCAGCGTAGACGGTACGCTCAATCAGCCCCAGCATTTT

v_call: TRBV19
clone_size: NA
j_call: TRBJ1-5
d_call: NA
cdr3_aa: CASRGGTVQPQHF
cdr3_nt: TGTGCCAGTAGAGGAGGGACCGTTCAGCCCCAGCATTTT

v_call: TRBV7-3
clone_size: NA
j_call: TRBJ1-2
d_call: NA
cdr3_aa: CASSLTGAGKGTGDYGYTF
cdr3_nt: TGTGCCAGCAGCTTAACAGGAGCAGGGAAAGGAACTGGGGACTATGGCTACACCTTC

v_call: TRBV10-3
clone_size: NA
j_call: TRBJ2-3
d_call: TRBD2
cdr3_aa: CAISELTSGGTDTQYF
cdr3_nt: TGTGCCATCAGTGAGCTGACTAGCGGGGGTACAGATACGCAGTATTTT